The T cell receptor beta chain under discussion was sequenced for a study of blood T cell repertoires in COVID-19. Per the germline V gene, CDR1 is SGDLS and CDR2 is YYNGEE. The CDR3 consists of 13 residues. V lost 3 bases and J 2 bases, leaving 6 bases between the germline ends. As processed by the authors: Reference gene primer amplification in the assay estimated nucleated cell counts. Here immunoSEQ multiplex PCR was the method, and the copy in TCRdb shows in-frame clones only, minus some. The V and J calls and clone size are taken from that table; D and trimming were inferred from the DNA. The data hold 300,000 to 400,000 clones, with around 90% observed a single time. As regards this clone: Within the sample, other DNA sequences also encode this same CDR3.

Residents of 20 to 25 US areas, aged about 18 to 95 years, made up the participants. Categorization into cohorts depended on clinical history that participants reported. Donors in Cohort 3 counted as recovered after two negative PCRs, clearance, or symptom resolution. This TCR was recovered from a woman between 18 and 29 years old who had recovered from COVID-19. Sequences were obtained from PBMCs or T cells enriched from blood (not recorded which). The chain employs TRBV9 and TRBJ1-5; possible D gene TRBD1, 6 bases. This chain's CDR3 is CASSGTGNQPQHF. The DNA of the CDR3 is TGTGCCAGCAGCGGGACAGGCAATCAGCCCCAGCATTTT.